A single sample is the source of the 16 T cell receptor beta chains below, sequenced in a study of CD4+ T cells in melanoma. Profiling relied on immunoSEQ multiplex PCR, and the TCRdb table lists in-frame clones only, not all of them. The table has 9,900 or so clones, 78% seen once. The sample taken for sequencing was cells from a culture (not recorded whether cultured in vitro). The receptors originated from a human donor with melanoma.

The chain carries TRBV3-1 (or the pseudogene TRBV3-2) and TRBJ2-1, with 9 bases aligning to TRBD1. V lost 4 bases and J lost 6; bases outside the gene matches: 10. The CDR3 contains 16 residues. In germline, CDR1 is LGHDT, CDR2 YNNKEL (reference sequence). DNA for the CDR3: TGTGCCAGCAGCCCTCTCGGGACAGGGTCCCCCAATGAGCAGTTCTTC. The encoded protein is CASSPLGTGSPNEQFF.

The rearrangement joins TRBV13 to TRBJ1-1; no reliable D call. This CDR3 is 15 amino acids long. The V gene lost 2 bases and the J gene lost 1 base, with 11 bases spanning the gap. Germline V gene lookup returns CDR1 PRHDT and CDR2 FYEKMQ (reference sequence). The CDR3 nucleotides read TGTGCCAGCAGCTTAAGTTGGGGAAGGAACACTGAAGCTTTCTTT. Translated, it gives CASSLSWGRNTEAFF.

The CDR3 protein is CASRGSGSPLHF. Written as DNA, the CDR3 is TGTGCCAGCAGGGGGTCGGGCTCACCCCTCCACTTT. The chain joins TRBV28 to TRBJ1-6; the D is unclear. The ends were cut back, 6 bases at V and 10 bases at J, with 10 bases in the middle. In germline, CDR1 is MDHEN, CDR2 SYDVKM. This CDR3 comprises 12 residues.

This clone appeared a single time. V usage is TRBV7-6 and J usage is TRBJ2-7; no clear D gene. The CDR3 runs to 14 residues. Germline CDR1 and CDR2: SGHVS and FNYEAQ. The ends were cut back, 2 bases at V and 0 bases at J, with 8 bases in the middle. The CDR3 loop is CASSLTVSSYEQYF. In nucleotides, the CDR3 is TGTGCCAGCAGCTTAACAGTGAGCTCCTACGAGCAGTACTTC.

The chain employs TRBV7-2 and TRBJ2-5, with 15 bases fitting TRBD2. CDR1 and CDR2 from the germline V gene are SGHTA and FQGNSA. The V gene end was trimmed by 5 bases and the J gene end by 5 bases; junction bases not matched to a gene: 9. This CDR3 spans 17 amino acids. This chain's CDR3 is CASSAGLAGGPRETQYF. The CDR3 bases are TGTGCCAGCAGCGCTGGACTAGCGGGGGGGCCGAGGGAGACCCAGTACTTC.

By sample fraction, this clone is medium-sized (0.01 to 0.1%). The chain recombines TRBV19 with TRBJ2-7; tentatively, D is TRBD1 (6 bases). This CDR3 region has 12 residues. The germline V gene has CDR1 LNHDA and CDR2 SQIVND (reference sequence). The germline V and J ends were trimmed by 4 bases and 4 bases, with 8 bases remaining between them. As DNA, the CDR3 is TGTGCCAGTAGTACCGGACAGTACGAGCAGTACTTC. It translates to CASSTGQYEQYF.

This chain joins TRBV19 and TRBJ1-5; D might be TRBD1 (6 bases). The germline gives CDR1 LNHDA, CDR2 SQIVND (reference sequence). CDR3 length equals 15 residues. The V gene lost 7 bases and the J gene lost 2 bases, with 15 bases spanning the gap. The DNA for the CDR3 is TGTGCCAGTACTGGACGGGGGGCCGGCAATCAGCCCCAGCATTTT. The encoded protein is CASTGRGAGNQPQHF.

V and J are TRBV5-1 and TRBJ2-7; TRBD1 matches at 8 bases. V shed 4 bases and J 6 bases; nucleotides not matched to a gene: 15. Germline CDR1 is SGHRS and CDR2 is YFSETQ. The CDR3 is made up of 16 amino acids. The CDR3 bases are TGCGCCAGCAGCGGACGAGACGTAGGACAGGGTGCCGAGCAGTACTTC. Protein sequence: CASSGRDVGQGAEQYF.

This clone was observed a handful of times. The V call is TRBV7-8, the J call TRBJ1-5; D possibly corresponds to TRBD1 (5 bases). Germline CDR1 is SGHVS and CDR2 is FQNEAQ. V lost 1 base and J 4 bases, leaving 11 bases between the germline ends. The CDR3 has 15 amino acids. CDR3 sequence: CASSLVGVRNQPQHF. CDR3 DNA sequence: TGTGCCAGCAGCTTAGTGGGGGTACGGAATCAGCCCCAGCATTTT.

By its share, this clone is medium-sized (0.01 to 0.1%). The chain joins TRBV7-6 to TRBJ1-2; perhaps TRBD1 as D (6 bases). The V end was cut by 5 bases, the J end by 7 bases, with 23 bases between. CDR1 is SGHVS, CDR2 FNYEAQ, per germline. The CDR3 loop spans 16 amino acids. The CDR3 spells CASSPELTGLASGYTF. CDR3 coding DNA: TGTGCCAGCAGCCCGGAACTGACAGGTCTCGCTTCTGGCTACACCTTC. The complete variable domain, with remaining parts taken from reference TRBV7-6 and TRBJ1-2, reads GAGVSQSPRYKVTKRGQDVALRCDPISGHVSLYWYRQALGQGPEFLTYFNYEAQQDKSGLPNDRFSAERPEGSISTLTIQRTEQRDSAMYRCASSPELTGLASGYTFGSGTRLTVV.

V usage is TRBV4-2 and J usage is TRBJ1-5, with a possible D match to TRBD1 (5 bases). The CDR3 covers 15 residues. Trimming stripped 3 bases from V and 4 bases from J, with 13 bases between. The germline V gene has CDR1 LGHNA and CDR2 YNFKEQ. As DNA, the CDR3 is TGTGCCAGCAGCCATGTAGGGGTGGTGAATCAGCCCCAGCATTTT. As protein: CASSHVGVVNQPQHF.

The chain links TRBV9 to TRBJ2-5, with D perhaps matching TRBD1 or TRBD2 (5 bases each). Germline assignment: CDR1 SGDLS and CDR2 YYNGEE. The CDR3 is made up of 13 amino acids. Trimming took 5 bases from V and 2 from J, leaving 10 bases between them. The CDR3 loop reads CASRGTDQETQYF. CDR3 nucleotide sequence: TGTGCCAGCAGGGGGACCGATCAAGAGACCCAGTACTTC. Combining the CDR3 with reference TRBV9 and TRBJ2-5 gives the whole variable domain DSGVTQTPKHLITATGQRVTLRCSPRSGDLSVYWYQQSLDQGLQFLIQYYNGEERAKGNILERFSAQQFPDLHSELNLSSLELGDSALYFCASRGTDQETQYFGPGTRLLVL.

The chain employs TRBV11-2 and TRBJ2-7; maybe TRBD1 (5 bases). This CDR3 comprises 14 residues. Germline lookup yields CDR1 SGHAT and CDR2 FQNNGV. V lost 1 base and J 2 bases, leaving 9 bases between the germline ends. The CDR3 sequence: CASSLGQHTYEQYF. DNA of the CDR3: TGTGCCAGCAGCTTAGGACAGCACACCTACGAGCAGTACTTC. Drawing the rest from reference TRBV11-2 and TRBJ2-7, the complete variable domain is EAGVAQSPRYKIIEKRQSVAFWCNPISGHATLYWYQQILGQGPKLLIQFQNNGVVDDSQLPKDRFSAERLKGVDSTLKIQPAKLEDSAVYLCASSLGQHTYEQYFGPGTRLTVT.

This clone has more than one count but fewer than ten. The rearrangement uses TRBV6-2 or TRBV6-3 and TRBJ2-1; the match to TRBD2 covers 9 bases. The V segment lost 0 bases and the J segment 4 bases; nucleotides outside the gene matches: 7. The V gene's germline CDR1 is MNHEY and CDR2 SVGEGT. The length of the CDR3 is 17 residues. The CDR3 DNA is TGTGCCAGCAGTTACTCGGTAGATAGCGGGGGTTACAATGAGCAGTTCTTC. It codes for CASSYSVDSGGYNEQFF.

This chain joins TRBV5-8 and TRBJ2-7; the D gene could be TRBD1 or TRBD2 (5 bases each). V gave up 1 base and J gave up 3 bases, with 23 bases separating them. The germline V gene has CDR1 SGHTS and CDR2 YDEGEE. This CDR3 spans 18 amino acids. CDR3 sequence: CASSLQVAFRDQNYEQYF. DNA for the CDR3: TGTGCCAGCAGCTTGCAGGTGGCATTCCGGGACCAAAACTACGAGCAGTACTTC.

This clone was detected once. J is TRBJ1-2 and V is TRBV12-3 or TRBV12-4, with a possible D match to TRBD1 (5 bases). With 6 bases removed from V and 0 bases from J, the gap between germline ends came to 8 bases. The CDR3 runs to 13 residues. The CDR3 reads CASRQTANYGYTF. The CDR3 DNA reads TGTGCCAGCAGACAGACAGCTAACTATGGCTACACCTTC.